This entry lists 21 T cell receptor beta chains sequenced from one sample in a study of shared clonotypes between healthy human individuals. Cells designated naive CD8 were CD45RO-negative and were positively selected for CCR7, with terminally differentiated effector memory CD45RA+ cells excluded. Clones were read by immunoSEQ multiplex PCR, and TCRdb kept only the in-frame ones, dropping some. The sample consists of approximately 2,200,000 clones, about 93% of them appearing once. Sequencing input: naive CD8+ T cells from PBMCs. Every receptor here comes from a man between 18 and 35 years old in good health. Some clones in this sample may be carry-over from other donors' samples.

To note about this clone: The sample carries other DNA sequences with the same CDR3. The chain carries TRBV5-1 and TRBJ1-1, with TRBD1 identical over 8 bases. Germline CDR1 is SGHRS and CDR2 is YFSETQ. V gave up 3 bases and J gave up 10 bases; unmatched junction bases: 2. The CDR3 is 11 amino acids. CDR3 DNA: TGCGCCAGCAGCTCAGGACAGGGAGCTTTCTTT. Translated: CASSSGQGAFF.

The V and J genes are TRBV7-3 and TRBJ2-1; 8 bases align to TRBD2. Germline trimming cut 5 bases from V and 9 bases from J; bases unmatched to any gene: 6. Germline CDR1 and CDR2: SGHTA and FQGTGA. This CDR3 region has 13 residues. This chain's CDR3 is CASSPGGVVEQFF. The CDR3 DNA reads as TGTGCCAGCAGCCCCGGGGGGGTAGTTGAGCAGTTCTTC. The variable domain in full, completed from reference TRBV7-3 and TRBJ2-1, reads GAGVSQTPSNKVTEKGKYVELRCDPISGHTALYWYRQSLGQGPEFLIYFQGTGAADDSGLPNDRFFAVRPEGSVSTLKIQRTERGDSAVYLCASSPGGVVEQFFGPGTRLTVL.

V gene TRBV27 combines with J gene TRBJ1-4; D not certain. Germline assignment: CDR1 MNHEY and CDR2 SMNVEV (reference sequence). The V and J ends lost 0 bases and 3 bases respectively, with 11 bases between them. CDR3 length: 16 amino acids. The CDR3, as DNA: TGTGCCAGCAGTTTATCGATCGCGGCAGCTAATGAAAAACTGTTTTTT. Amino acid sequence: CASSLSIAAANEKLFF.

CDR3 amino acids: CASSLLTAGSYEQYF. The CDR3 coding sequence is TGTGCCAGCAGTTTATTGACCGCGGGCTCCTACGAGCAGTACTTC. This chain joins TRBV27 and TRBJ2-7, with D maybe TRBD2 (5 bases). Germline V gene lookup returns CDR1 MNHEY and CDR2 SMNVEV (reference sequence). V was trimmed by 1 base and J by 0 bases, leaving 10 bases between them. CDR3 length: 15 residues.

The genes are TRBV28 and TRBJ2-5; tentatively, D is TRBD1 (7 bases). This CDR3 has 15 residues. Trimming cost V 2 bases and J 2 bases, with 12 bases left between them. The germline CDR1 and CDR2 sequences are MDHEN and SYDVKM. The CDR3 DNA follows: TGTGCCAGCAGTTTAGGAGGGACAGAGCAAGAGACCCAGTACTTC. It encodes CASSLGGTEQETQYF.

Concerning this clone itself: Additional DNA sequences in this sample encode the identical CDR3. V is TRBV27 and J is TRBJ1-1, with D possibly matching TRBD1 (5 bases). This CDR3 spans 14 amino acids. CDR1 is MNHEY, CDR2 SMNVEV, per germline (reference sequence). The V end lost 2 bases, the J end lost 1 base, and 8 bases lay between the germline ends. The CDR3 DNA reads as TGTGCCAGCAGTTTACGGGGGACGAACACTGAAGCTTTCTTT. This translates into CASSLRGTNTEAFF.

The count of this clone is one. V is TRBV10-3 and J is TRBJ1-2, with D maybe TRBD1 (5 bases). The CDR3 loop spans 14 amino acids. From germline, CDR1 is ENHRY and CDR2 SYGVKD. Trimming took off 3 bases at V and 6 bases at J, with 14 bases between the two ends. In DNA, the CDR3 is TGTGCCATCAGTGATCAGGGCCTTATGGATGGCTACACCTTC. Its translation is CAISDQGLMDGYTF.

The chain couples TRBV5-6 to TRBJ1-2; D may be TRBD1 (5 bases). The germline V gene encodes CDR1 SGHDT and CDR2 YYEEEE. CDR3 size: 12 residues. V lost 1 base, J lost 8 bases, and 9 bases lay in between. CDR3 in DNA: TGTGCCAGCAGCTTGTGGGGGTACGGCTACACCTTC. Translated: CASSLWGYGYTF.

This rearrangement joins TRBV9 to TRBJ1-3, with a possible D match to TRBD1 (5 bases). The V end lost 0 bases, the J end lost 0 bases, and 13 bases lay between the germline ends. Per germline, CDR1 SGDLS and CDR2 YYNGEE. This CDR3 region has 17 residues. The CDR3 region is CASSVEGTGRSGNTIYF. CDR3 bases: TGTGCCAGCAGCGTAGAGGGTACAGGCCGCTCTGGAAACACCATATATTTT. The full variable domain, rest sourced from reference TRBV9 and TRBJ1-3, is DSGVTQTPKHLITATGQRVTLRCSPRSGDLSVYWYQQSLDQGLQFLIQYYNGEERAKGNILERFSAQQFPDLHSELNLSSLELGDSALYFCASSVEGTGRSGNTIYFGEGSWLTVV.

The chain has TRBV4-1 and TRBJ2-5, with D uncertain. Germline CDR1 and CDR2: MGHRA and YSYEKL. Deletions cut 4 bases from V and 3 bases from J, with 9 bases between. The CDR3 is 13 residues long. The CDR3: CASSLNLEETQYF. CDR3 in DNA: TGCGCCAGCAGCCTAAATCTTGAAGAGACCCAGTACTTC.

The rearrangement joins TRBV6-1 to TRBJ2-1; 7 positions agree with TRBD2. Germline V gene sequence: CDR1 MNHNS, CDR2 SASEGT. This CDR3 contains 15 residues. The J segment lost 7 bases and the V segment lost 6 bases, leaving 12 bases of the junction unmatched. CDR3 DNA: TGTGCCAGCAGAGTGGTGTGGGAGGGGTTGAATGAGCAGTTCTTC. Residues: CASRVVWEGLNEQFF.

Points on this clone: Other DNA sequences of this sample code for an identical CDR3. The genes are TRBV27 and TRBJ1-2; no definite D call. The V and J ends lost 3 bases and 0 bases respectively, with 5 bases between them. Germline V gene data show CDR1 as MNHEY and CDR2 as SMNVEV (reference sequence). This CDR3 has 13 amino acids. DNA for the CDR3: TGTGCCAGCAGTTTCGGAGCTAACTATGGCTACACCTTC. Its translation is CASSFGANYGYTF.

The chain is built from TRBV5-5 and TRBJ2-7; D may be TRBD2 (6 bases). From germline, CDR1 is SGHKS and CDR2 YYEKEE (reference sequence). This CDR3 spans 15 amino acids. V was trimmed by 2 bases and J by 0 bases, leaving 12 bases between them. The CDR3 loop reads CASSFSGLSSYEQYF. DNA for the CDR3: TGTGCCAGCAGCTTCTCGGGACTCAGCTCCTACGAGCAGTACTTC.

The V call is TRBV25-1, the J call TRBJ2-7; 9 bases align to TRBD1. Unmatched junction bases numbered 4, after V lost 7 bases and J lost 0 bases. Germline CDR1 is MGHDK and CDR2 is SYGVNS. The CDR3 has 14 residues. The CDR3 is CASNRGPLSYEQYF. The CDR3 bases are TGTGCCAGCAACAGGGGGCCCCTCTCCTACGAGCAGTACTTC.

The rearrangement joins TRBV4-3 to TRBJ1-1; unclear D gene. With 1 base removed from V and 6 bases from J, the gap between germline ends came to 12 bases. CDR3 size: 14 residues. Germline CDR1 and CDR2: LGHNA and YSLEER. The CDR3 bases are TGCGCCAGCAGCCAAGGGGTGAGTGGGCCTGAAGCTTTCTTT. Its translation is CASSQGVSGPEAFF.

The chain has TRBV4-1 and TRBJ2-3; tentative D call: TRBD2 (6 bases). The CDR3 consists of 16 residues. The germline gives CDR1 MGHRA, CDR2 YSYEKL. The V end lost 0 bases, the J end lost 0 bases, and 10 bases lay between the germline ends. In DNA, the CDR3 is TGCGCCAGCAGCCAAGAGGAGGGTCTGAGCACAGATACGCAGTATTTT. Amino acid sequence: CASSQEEGLSTDTQYF.

The V call is TRBV7-9, the J call TRBJ2-7; D is undetermined. This CDR3 spans 18 amino acids. V was clipped by 3 bases and J by 2 bases, with 23 bases between them. Germline CDR1 SEHNR, CDR2 FQNEAQ (reference sequence). In DNA, the CDR3 is TGTGCCAGCAGCTTTCTAGGATCAGATACTGGCAGAGCCTACGAGCAGTACTTC. This translates into CASSFLGSDTGRAYEQYF.

The CDR3 loop is CSAGLLREQYF. CDR3 DNA sequence: TGCAGTGCTGGCCTCTTGCGCGAGCAGTACTTC. The rearrangement uses TRBV20-1 and TRBJ2-7; unclear D gene. The CDR3 runs to 11 residues. Germline V lookup: CDR1 DFQATT, CDR2 SNEGSKA (reference sequence). Trimming cost V 5 bases and J 6 bases, with 11 bases left between them.

V gene TRBV11-2 combines with J gene TRBJ2-7; no definite D call. This CDR3 is 13 amino acids long. Trimming left V 1 base short and J 5 bases short, with 9 bases between. From germline, CDR1 is SGHAT and CDR2 FQNNGV. CDR3 residues: CASSLVAENEQYF. CDR3 DNA: TGTGCCAGCAGCTTAGTGGCTGAAAACGAGCAGTACTTC. Variable domain in full (rest from reference TRBV11-2 and TRBJ2-7): EAGVAQSPRYKIIEKRQSVAFWCNPISGHATLYWYQQILGQGPKLLIQFQNNGVVDDSQLPKDRFSAERLKGVDSTLKIQPAKLEDSAVYLCASSLVAENEQYFGPGTRLTVT.

The chain carries TRBV6-5 and TRBJ1-2; the D gene is possibly TRBD1 (5 bases). Trimming stripped 6 bases from V and 6 bases from J, with 14 bases between. CDR3 size: 13 residues. Germline loops: CDR1 MNHEY, CDR2 SVGAGI. CDR3 protein: CASSEGTRDGYTF. Written as DNA, the CDR3 is TGTGCCAGCAGCGAAGGGACCCGCGATGGCTACACCTTC.

As regards this clone: Other DNA sequences of this sample code for an identical CDR3. The J gene is TRBJ2-7, the V gene TRBV7-6, with TRBD1 matching 8 bases. Germline CDR1 reads SGHVS; CDR2 reads FNYEAQ. V shed 1 base, J shed 3 bases, and the junction held 2 bases outside the gene matches. This CDR3 has 14 residues. CDR3 sequence (DNA): TGTGCCAGCAGCTTAGGGACAGGGAGCTACGAGCAGTACTTC. This codes for CASSLGTGSYEQYF.